One T cell receptor (beta chain) is described in this entry. This CDR3 contains 14 residues. The germline V gene has CDR1 SEHNR and CDR2 FQNEAQ (reference sequence). V lost 6 bases and J 4 bases, leaving 15 bases between the germline ends. These data are taken from a study of cytomegalovirus exposure and HLA in healthy donors. The primer mix had 60 Vbeta and 13 Jbeta primers. Assay: immunoSEQ multiplex PCR; the TCRdb copy retains only in-frame clones and omits some. The sample lists 150,000 to 200,000 clones; roughly 80% were seen once. The TCR sequence derives from a man aged 25-45 years in good health and CMV-seropositive. The V and J genes are TRBV7-9 and TRBJ1-2; maybe TRBD1 (5 bases). Sequencing used PBMCs. CDR3: CASSSFAGGYGYTF. The CDR3 DNA reads TGTGCCAGCAGTTCCTTTGCGGGGGGCTATGGCTACACCTTC.